The 21 T cell receptor beta chains given below trace back to one sample, sequenced in a study of patients and donors after allogeneic stem cell transplantation. TCRdb used MiXCR to reprocess the RT-PCR reads, holding one entry per CDR3 protein. The table records around 170,000 distinct CDR3 sequences, about a quarter of them present only once. Sequencing was carried out using blood, either unsorted or a sorted T cell fraction (not recorded which). These receptors came from a human donor who was either an allogeneic HSCT recipient or a stem cell or donor lymphocyte infusion donor (not recorded which). It is not recorded whose cells these are; they may come from a transplant donor.

This clonotype was picked up many times. The V call is TRBV7-3, the J call TRBJ1-1; 7 bases align to TRBD1. The V and J ends lost 4 bases and 1 base, in that order; junction bases with no gene match: 0. Germline CDR1 and CDR2: SGHTA and FQGTGA. This CDR3 comprises 13 residues. The CDR3 protein is CASSWTGNTEAFF. The CDR3, as DNA: TGTGCCAGCAGCTGGACAGGGAACACTGAAGCTTTCTTT.

The J gene is TRBJ2-2, the V gene TRBV20-1; no definite D call. The ends were cut back, 1 base at V and 1 base at J, with 7 bases in the middle. The CDR3 consists of 14 residues. Per germline, CDR1 DFQATT and CDR2 SNEGSKA (reference sequence). The CDR3 region has the DNA TGCAGTGCTAGAGTCGCCGGGAACACCGGGGAGCTGTTTTTT. Its translation: CSARVAGNTGELFF.

In its sample, this clonotype was seen a few times. The DNA of the CDR3 is TGTGCCAGCAGCCAAGAGGGCGGGGCAGGAGCTAACTATGGCTACACCTTC. Translating it yields CASSQEGGAGANYGYTF. This rearrangement joins TRBV4-2 to TRBJ1-2; the D gene is possibly TRBD1 (5 bases). V lost 0 bases to trimming and J lost 0 bases, with 14 bases between them. The germline V gene has CDR1 LGHNA and CDR2 YNFKEQ. This CDR3 comprises 17 residues.

V is TRBV6-5 and J is TRBJ1-1; D possibly corresponds to TRBD1 (6 bases). V dropped 0 bases and J dropped 7 bases, with 9 bases sitting between them. The CDR3 length is 13 residues. CDR1 and CDR2 (germline): MNHEY, SVGAGI. The CDR3 loop reads CASSYSQGREAFF. The CDR3 nucleotides read TGTGCCAGCAGTTACTCACAGGGCCGTGAAGCTTTCTTT.

This clonotype came up a few times. The chain joins TRBV20-1 to TRBJ2-7; D might be TRBD2 (5 bases). The CDR3 is 13 residues long. Germline CDR1 DFQATT, CDR2 SNEGSKA (reference sequence). Trimming took off 4 bases at V and 7 bases at J, with 17 bases between the two ends. The CDR3 DNA sequence: TGCAGTGCTAACTCTGGACTGGCTGGGGAGCAGTACTTC. It specifies CSANSGLAGEQYF.

This clonotype was observed a few times. The germline gene is not matched at one end of the junction; a read error may be the cause. The gene calls are TRBV12-3 or TRBV12-4 and TRBJ1-6; a weak D match, TRBD1 (5 bases). This CDR3 has 20 residues. DNA of the CDR3: TGTGCCAGCAGTTTTGGTGGGCTGGCAGGGACCCACTCCAATAATTCACCCCTCCACTTT. It translates to CASSFGGLAGTHSNNSPLHF.

The chain links TRBV12-3 or TRBV12-4 to TRBJ2-3; 11 nucleotides align to TRBD1. Trimming removed 7 bases from V and 2 bases from J; junction bases left unmatched: 11. CDR3 length: 17 residues. For the CDR3, the DNA is TGTGCCAGCAACATCCGTGGACAGGGGGCCGACACAGATACGCAGTATTTT. Translating gives CASNIRGQGADTDTQYF.

The genes are TRBV18 and TRBJ2-1, with 7 bases identical to TRBD2. The V gene's germline CDR1 is KGHSH and CDR2 LQKENI. This CDR3 is 16 amino acids long. V lost 3 bases, J lost 4 bases, and 9 bases stayed unmatched. The CDR3 protein is CASSPLLARGYNEQFF. The DNA of the CDR3 is TGTGCCAGCTCACCTTTACTAGCGAGGGGATACAATGAGCAGTTCTTC.

A remark on this clonotype: This is likely a read error, given that the CDR3 carries no conserved phenylalanine or tryptophan at its end. V usage is TRBV4-1 and J usage is TRBJ2-2, with D perhaps matching TRBD1 (6 bases). The ends were cut back, 1 base at V and 0 bases at J, with 15 bases in the middle. This CDR3 region has 18 residues. Germline assignment: CDR1 MGHRA and CDR2 YSYEKL. In DNA form, the CDR3 reads TGCGCCAGCAGCCAAGGTCCGCCGGGACAATCGAACACCGGGGAGCTGTTTCTT. It codes for CASSQGPPGQSNTGELFL.

This clonotype has only a few counts. The gene calls are TRBV20-1 and TRBJ2-3, with D uncertain. Between the trimmed V and J ends, which lost 6 bases and 1 base, there was a span of 20 bases. The CDR3 has 16 amino acids. The germline V gene encodes CDR1 DFQATT and CDR2 SNEGSKA (reference sequence). The CDR3 region is CSAPQGLGFGTDTQYF. The CDR3 DNA reads as TGCAGTGCCCCCCAAGGTTTAGGGTTCGGCACAGATACGCAGTATTTT.

The chain couples TRBV12-5 to TRBJ1-1; D is possibly TRBD1 (5 bases). The CDR3 is made up of 21 amino acids. Trimming left V 4 bases short and J 0 bases short, with 30 bases between. The germline V gene has CDR1 LGHNT and CDR2 FRNRAP. The CDR3 is CASGWDPDGEGRPPLNTEAFF. The CDR3 region has the DNA TGTGCTAGTGGTTGGGATCCTGATGGTGAGGGACGCCCGCCTTTGAACACTGAAGCTTTCTTT.

The CDR3 coding sequence is TGCAGCGCTGTAGCGGGAGGGGAGACCCAGTACTTC. Its translation is CSAVAGGETQYF. The V gene is TRBV29-1, the J gene TRBJ2-5, with 11 bases fitting TRBD2. From germline, CDR1 is SQVTM and CDR2 ANQGSEA. J lost 5 bases, V lost 7 bases, and 3 bases had no gene match. The CDR3 runs to 12 residues.

The chain is built from TRBV5-1 and TRBJ2-6; a weak D match, TRBD1 (5 bases). Trimming stripped 0 bases from V and 1 base from J, with 8 bases between. Germline V gene sequence: CDR1 SGHRS, CDR2 YFSETQ. The CDR3 length is 16 residues. DNA for the CDR3: TGCGCCAGCAGCTTGGTTGCAGGGTCTGGGGCCAACGTCCTGACTTTC. It yields the protein CASSLVAGSGANVLTF.

In its sample, this clonotype was seen a few times. CDR3 sequence reads: CASSPRLNTGDTQYF. CDR3 DNA sequence: TGTGCCAGCAGCCCGAGACTAAATACCGGAGATACGCAGTATTTT. This chain joins TRBV12-3 or TRBV12-4 and TRBJ2-3, with D possibly matching TRBD2 (5 bases). Between the trimmed V and J ends, which lost 6 bases and 5 bases, there was a span of 18 bases. The CDR3 runs 15 residues.

This clonotype was detected a few times. This sequence joins TRBV2 and TRBJ2-7; TRBD1 might be the D (6 bases). V lost 7 bases and J lost 3, with 10 bases in between. Germline CDR1 SNHLY, CDR2 FYNNEI. This CDR3 has 12 amino acids. The CDR3 DNA reads TGTGCCAGCATCCAACAGGGCTACGAGCAGTACTTC. It is translated as CASIQQGYEQYF.

This clonotype came up a few times. The chain employs TRBV29-1 and TRBJ2-7; weak D call: TRBD1 (5 bases). The germline V gene encodes CDR1 SQVTM and CDR2 ANQGSEA. Trimming cost V 4 bases and J 4 bases, with 11 bases left between them. The CDR3 consists of 12 residues. In nucleotides, the CDR3 is TGCAGCGTTGTCCATCCAGGGTACGAGCAGTACTTC. Its translation is CSVVHPGYEQYF.

Only a few counts were recorded for this clonotype. The chain carries TRBV29-1 and TRBJ1-3; no definite D call. Per germline, CDR1 SQVTM and CDR2 ANQGSEA. V was clipped by 5 bases and J by 1 base, with 12 bases between them. This CDR3 comprises 14 residues. CDR3 sequence (DNA): TGCAGCGTTTACCCGGCGCTTTCTGGAAACACCATATATTTT. It specifies CSVYPALSGNTIYF.

This clonotype appeared a few times. The chain uses TRBV5-1 and TRBJ1-6; 8 bases align to TRBD1. The CDR3 covers 13 residues. The V and J ends lost 5 bases and 6 bases, in that order; junction bases with no gene match: 1. Germline CDR1 is SGHRS and CDR2 is YFSETQ. Written as DNA, the CDR3 is TGCGCCAGCAGACAGGGGGGTAATTCACCCCTCCACTTT. This encodes CASRQGGNSPLHF. Using reference TRBV5-1 and TRBJ1-6 for the parts outside the CDR3, the full variable domain is KAGVTQTPRYLIKTRGQQVTLSCSPISGHRSVSWYQQTPGQGLQFLFEYFSETQRNKGNFPGRFSGRQFSNSRSEMNVSTLELGDSALYLCASRQGGNSPLHFGNGTRLTVT.

CDR3 coding DNA: TGTGCCAGCAGTCCAGGACAGGCAAGCTATGGCTACACCTTC. Its protein is CASSPGQASYGYTF. V and J are TRBV27 and TRBJ1-2, with 7 positions matching TRBD1. CDR3 length equals 14 residues. V lost 5 bases to trimming and J lost 4 bases; unmatched junction nucleotides: 7. Per the germline V gene, CDR1 is MNHEY and CDR2 is SMNVEV (reference sequence).

The chain joins TRBV7-9 to TRBJ1-2; 9 nucleotides agree with TRBD1. V dropped 2 bases and J dropped 5; count of bases not matched to a gene: 3. The germline gives CDR1 SEHNR, CDR2 FQNEAQ (reference sequence). This CDR3 contains 14 residues. The CDR3 bases are TGTGCCAGCAGCTTAACAGGGGGCTGGTATGGCTACACCTTC. This sequence encodes CASSLTGGWYGYTF.

The chain's CDR3 is CASSYSMSVNTEAFF. The CDR3 coding sequence is TGTGCCAGCAGTTACTCGATGTCAGTGAACACTGAAGCTTTCTTT. The chain carries TRBV6-5 and TRBJ1-1; no reliable D call. CDR1 and CDR2 (germline): MNHEY, SVGAGI. The CDR3 covers 15 residues. V was clipped by 0 bases and J by 0 bases, with 8 bases between them.